The 4 T cell receptor beta chains reported below all come from one sample, sequenced in a study of blood T cell repertoires in COVID-19. The table came from immunoSEQ multiplex PCR; TCRdb's copy has only in-frame clones and leaves some out. The sample has more than 300,000 clones, almost 90% seen once; the top ten hold roughly 1%. Sequenced: peripheral blood. Every receptor here comes from a woman in her thirties or forties with COVID-19, enrolled during active disease.

This chain connects TRBV14 to TRBJ2-7; D perhaps matches TRBD2 (6 bases). Germline V gene lookup returns CDR1 SGHDN and CDR2 FVKESK. V was trimmed by 2 bases and J by 0 bases, leaving 14 bases between them. The length of the CDR3 is 16 residues. CDR3 in DNA: TGTGCCAGCAGCCAAAAATCAGGGACTCCCTCCTACGAGCAGTACTTC. Translated, it gives CASSQKSGTPSYEQYF.

V and J are TRBV6-2 or TRBV6-3 and TRBJ1-5; TRBD1 matches at 7 bases. This CDR3 contains 18 residues. The ends lost 0 bases at V and 3 bases at J; junction bases unmatched: 11. Germline V gene sequence: CDR1 MNHEY, CDR2 SVGEGT. The CDR3 spells CASSYSTPRTGYNQPQHF. The CDR3 bases are TGTGCCAGCAGTTACTCTACGCCACGGACAGGTTACAATCAGCCCCAGCATTTT.

The chain has TRBV30 and TRBJ1-4; maybe TRBD1 (5 bases). Looked up from germline, CDR1 is GTSNPN and CDR2 is SVGIG (reference sequence). V lost 3 bases and J 2 bases, leaving 13 bases between the germline ends. The CDR3 has 15 residues. The CDR3 DNA reads TGTGCCTGGAGCACCCGGGGGGACACTAATGAAAAACTGTTTTTT. Translated, it gives CAWSTRGDTNEKLFF.

This clone was seen once. The chain uses TRBV7-2 and TRBJ1-5; the D gene is possibly TRBD1 (6 bases). This CDR3 comprises 15 residues. V shed 2 bases and J shed 2 bases, with 10 bases lying between them. Germline values: CDR1 SGHTA, CDR2 FQGNSA. The CDR3 spells CASSLQGRGNQPQHF. The CDR3, as DNA: TGTGCCAGCAGCTTACAGGGGCGGGGCAATCAGCCCCAGCATTTT.